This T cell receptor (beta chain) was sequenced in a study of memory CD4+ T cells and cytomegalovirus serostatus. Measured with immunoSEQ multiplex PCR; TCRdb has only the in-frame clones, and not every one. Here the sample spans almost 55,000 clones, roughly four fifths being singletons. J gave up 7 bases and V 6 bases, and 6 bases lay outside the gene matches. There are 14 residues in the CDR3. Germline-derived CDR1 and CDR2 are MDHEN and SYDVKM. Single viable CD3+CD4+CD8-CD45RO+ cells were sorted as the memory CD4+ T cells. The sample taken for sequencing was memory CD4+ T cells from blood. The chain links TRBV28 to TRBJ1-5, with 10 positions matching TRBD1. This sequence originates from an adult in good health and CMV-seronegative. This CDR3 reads CASSLTGGRQPQHF. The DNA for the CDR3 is TGTGCCAGCAGCCTGACAGGGGGCCGACAGCCCCAGCATTTT.